The 25 T cell receptor beta chains presented below share a single source sample, sequenced in a study of T cell responses to AZD1222 COVID-19 vaccine. The protocol was immunoSEQ multiplex PCR, while the TCRdb copy is restricted to in-frame clones and leaves out a portion. The profile shows about 160,000 clones, 92% of them singletons. Sequenced here: peripheral blood, sampled on day 0 of MenACWY control vaccination. The source is an adult in good health.

V and J are TRBV29-1 and TRBJ2-5, with D maybe TRBD2 (6 bases). This CDR3 region has 13 residues. The V gene's germline CDR1 is SQVTM and CDR2 ANQGSEA. The V end lost 1 base, the J end lost 3 bases, and 9 bases lay between the germline ends. This CDR3 is CSVEVPGEETQYF. The CDR3, as DNA: TGCAGCGTTGAAGTCCCGGGGGAAGAGACCCAGTACTTC.

This chain links TRBV7-3 with TRBJ2-3; D assignment may be TRBD1 or TRBD2 (5 bases each). CDR3 length: 14 amino acids. The germline gives CDR1 SGHTA, CDR2 FQGTGA. Trimming left V 5 bases short and J 2 bases short, with 11 bases between. The CDR3 here is CASSPGLTTDTQYF. In nucleotides, the CDR3 is TGTGCCAGCAGCCCGGGGCTTACCACAGATACGCAGTATTTT.

The gene calls are TRBV9 and TRBJ2-7; tentatively, D is TRBD1 or TRBD2 (5 bases each). Germline CDR1 reads SGDLS; CDR2 reads YYNGEE. V lost 0 bases and J 0 bases, leaving 13 bases between the germline ends. The CDR3 is 16 amino acids. The CDR3 region is CASSVAAGTYSYEQYF. DNA of the CDR3: TGTGCCAGCAGCGTAGCTGCAGGGACGTACTCCTACGAGCAGTACTTC.

The rearrangement links TRBV15 to TRBJ2-7; 7 positions agree with TRBD2. The junction had 8 bases not matched to a gene; V was cut back by 4 bases and J by 2 bases. This CDR3 has 15 amino acids. Germline V gene data show CDR1 as LNHNV and CDR2 as YYDKDF (reference sequence). Here the CDR3 reads CATSIGWGGTYEQYF. The CDR3 region has the DNA TGTGCCACCAGCATCGGTTGGGGGGGGACCTACGAGCAGTACTTC.

The CDR3 DNA is TGTGCCAGCAGCCTGGGGGTAGGCACTGAAGCTTTCTTT. Translating gives CASSLGVGTEAFF. The J gene is TRBJ1-1, the V gene TRBV9, with a weak D call TRBD1 (5 bases). Trimming left V 4 bases short and J 4 bases short, with 11 bases between. Germline CDR1 is SGDLS and CDR2 is YYNGEE. This CDR3 has 13 residues.

The chain couples TRBV7-9 to TRBJ1-2, with D tentatively TRBD1 (6 bases). Germline V gene sequence: CDR1 SEHNR, CDR2 FQNEAQ (reference sequence). The CDR3 covers 16 residues. Trimming removed 6 bases from V and 6 bases from J, with 23 bases in between. Written as DNA, the CDR3 is TGTGCCAGCAGTCACCTAAATTCGGGCAGGGGAGATGGCTACACCTTC. Encoded protein: CASSHLNSGRGDGYTF.

The chain uses TRBV13 and TRBJ2-1; TRBD2 matches at 14 bases. After removal of 5 bases from V and 10 bases from J, the junction contained 19 bases not matched to a gene. Germline CDR1 and CDR2: PRHDT and FYEKMQ (reference sequence). The CDR3 has 19 amino acids. The DNA for the CDR3 is TGTGCCAGCAGCCCGATCTTAACCGGGACTAGCGGGAGTACAGAGGAGCAGTTCTTC. It translates to CASSPILTGTSGSTEEQFF.

V gene TRBV11-3 combines with J gene TRBJ2-1, with D unclear. V shed 1 base and J shed 2 bases, with 3 bases lying between them. CDR3 size: 13 residues. Germline lookup yields CDR1 SGHNT and CDR2 YENEEA. The CDR3 coding sequence is TGTGCCAGCAGCTTAGCCACCTACAATGAGCAGTTCTTC. Translation: CASSLATYNEQFF.

The chain recombines TRBV7-2 with TRBJ2-7; TRBD2 agrees at 8 bases. CDR3 length equals 15 residues. V trimming: 1 base; J trimming: 2 bases; junction bases outside the gene matches: 4. CDR1 and CDR2 (germline): SGHTA, FQGNSA. CDR3 residues: CASSLDQRGTYEQYF. CDR3 nucleotides: TGTGCCAGCAGCTTAGACCAGCGGGGGACCTACGAGCAGTACTTC.

The J gene is TRBJ2-7, the V gene TRBV2; 7 bases align to TRBD2. The ends lost 3 bases at V and 2 bases at J; junction bases unmatched: 7. The germline V gene encodes CDR1 SNHLY and CDR2 FYNNEI. This CDR3 spans 15 amino acids. The CDR3 spells CASSEETSQTYEQYF. The CDR3 nucleotides read TGTGCCAGCAGTGAGGAGACTAGCCAGACCTACGAGCAGTACTTC.

The chain employs TRBV27 and TRBJ2-5, with D unclear. Germline V gene lookup returns CDR1 MNHEY and CDR2 SMNVEV (reference sequence). V was pared by 2 bases and J by 5 bases, with 15 bases between. This CDR3 comprises 15 residues. The CDR3 coding sequence is TGTGCCAGCAGTTTAGGCCAGGCCCAAATGGAGACCCAGTACTTC. It yields the protein CASSLGQAQMETQYF.

The chain recombines TRBV27 with TRBJ1-2; 8 nucleotides align to TRBD1. The CDR3 loop spans 13 amino acids. Germline V gene lookup returns CDR1 MNHEY and CDR2 SMNVEV (reference sequence). V shed 2 bases and J 7 bases; nucleotides not matched to a gene: 3. The CDR3 here is CASSLPTGGGYTF. CDR3 sequence (DNA): TGTGCCAGCAGTTTACCCACAGGGGGTGGCTACACCTTC.

This clone was recorded a few times. This chain joins TRBV19 and TRBJ1-2; the D is unclear. The V gene's germline CDR1 is LNHDA and CDR2 SQIVND (reference sequence). With 1 base removed from V and 2 bases from J, the gap between germline ends came to 8 bases. CDR3 length equals 14 residues. This CDR3 reads CASSIGSVNYGYTF. In DNA, the CDR3 is TGTGCCAGTAGTATAGGGAGCGTCAACTATGGCTACACCTTC.

The chain uses TRBV9 and TRBJ1-2, with D unresolved. Germline loops: CDR1 SGDLS, CDR2 YYNGEE. The CDR3 contains 13 residues. The ends were cut back, 2 bases at V and 5 bases at J, with 10 bases in the middle. The CDR3 nucleotides read TGTGCCAGCAGCGTGAGCGGCGAATATGGCTACACCTTC. Its protein product is CASSVSGEYGYTF.

This chain joins TRBV7-2 and TRBJ2-5; 8 nucleotides line up with TRBD1. The V and J ends lost 4 bases and 4 bases, in that order; junction bases with no gene match: 11. The germline V gene encodes CDR1 SGHTA and CDR2 FQGNSA. The CDR3 consists of 16 residues. CDR3 region: CASSYTVGQGGETQYF. DNA for the CDR3: TGTGCCAGCAGCTACACTGTAGGACAGGGAGGAGAGACCCAGTACTTC.

The CDR3 coding sequence is TGTGCCAGCAGTCGACCTAACTATGGCTACACCTTC. Translation: CASSRPNYGYTF. The V call is TRBV6-5, the J call TRBJ1-2; D gene ambiguous. Germline V gives CDR1 MNHEY, CDR2 SVGAGI. V was shortened by 5 bases and J by 0 bases, with 4 bases between the two germline ends. CDR3 size: 12 residues.

The chain employs TRBV10-3 and TRBJ2-1; 8 nucleotides agree with TRBD2. From germline, CDR1 is ENHRY and CDR2 SYGVKD. The CDR3 runs to 14 residues. J was trimmed by 6 bases and V by 6 bases; bases with no gene match: 7. The CDR3 DNA reads as TGTGCCATCAGAACTAGCGGAGGGGTCAATGAGCAGTTCTTC. It encodes CAIRTSGGVNEQFF.

This chain links TRBV28 with TRBJ2-7; 10 bases fit TRBD2. The CDR3 is 15 amino acids. Germline V gene lookup returns CDR1 MDHEN and CDR2 SYDVKM. The ends lost 5 bases at V and 5 bases at J; junction bases unmatched: 9. CDR3 coding DNA: TGTGCCAGCAGTATGGCTAGCGGGAGACCCCACGAGCAGTACTTC. The encoded protein is CASSMASGRPHEQYF.

The chain employs TRBV19 and TRBJ1-2; 8 bases agree with TRBD1. The V segment lost 7 bases and the J segment 6 bases; nucleotides outside the gene matches: 4. This CDR3 region has 12 residues. Germline CDR1 LNHDA, CDR2 SQIVND (reference sequence). CDR3 protein: CASTRGQDGYTF. The CDR3 region has the DNA TGTGCCAGTACCAGGGGGCAAGATGGCTACACCTTC.

The table lists this clone with a few counts. The chain links TRBV11-2 to TRBJ2-7; tentative D call: TRBD2 (6 bases). CDR3 length: 17 amino acids. Trimming cost V 3 bases and J 3 bases, with 21 bases left between them. From germline, CDR1 is SGHAT and CDR2 FQNNGV. The CDR3 loop is CASSLDPGLSVNYEQYF. In DNA form, the CDR3 reads TGTGCCAGCAGCTTGGATCCGGGACTTAGCGTTAACTACGAGCAGTACTTC. Full variable domain (missing parts from reference TRBV11-2 and TRBJ2-7): EAGVAQSPRYKIIEKRQSVAFWCNPISGHATLYWYQQILGQGPKLLIQFQNNGVVDDSQLPKDRFSAERLKGVDSTLKIQPAKLEDSAVYLCASSLDPGLSVNYEQYFGPGTRLTVT.

This clone turned up a few times. The chain combines TRBV28 with TRBJ2-7; TRBD2 aligns across 7 bases. The germline V gene encodes CDR1 MDHEN and CDR2 SYDVKM. The CDR3 contains 14 residues. V lost 6 bases and J lost 6; bases outside the gene matches: 11. The CDR3 DNA reads TGTGCCAGCAGCTACGGACTAGGCTCCATCGAGCAGTACTTC. Its protein product is CASSYGLGSIEQYF.

The chain recombines TRBV5-1 with TRBJ2-1; 16 bases are a match to TRBD2. The CDR3 consists of 17 residues. Trimming at V came to 5 bases and at J to 3 bases, leaving 5 bases not matched to a gene. CDR1 and CDR2 from the germline V gene are SGHRS and YFSETQ. In nucleotides, the CDR3 is TGCGCCAGCAGACGCGGGACTAGCGGGAGGGTCTACAATGAGCAGTTCTTC. This sequence encodes CASRRGTSGRVYNEQFF.

V is TRBV6-1 and J is TRBJ2-1; 8 positions match TRBD1. The CDR3 runs to 14 residues. Looked up from germline, CDR1 is MNHNS and CDR2 is SASEGT. J was trimmed by 3 bases and V by 6 bases; bases with no gene match: 4. CDR3 in DNA: TGTGCCAGCAGGACGGGACAGGACTACAATGAGCAGTTCTTC. As protein: CASRTGQDYNEQFF.

The J gene is TRBJ1-4, the V gene TRBV2; no firm D call. Germline V gene sequence: CDR1 SNHLY, CDR2 FYNNEI. V lost 1 base to trimming and J lost 3 bases, with 6 bases between them. The CDR3 is 14 amino acids. This CDR3 is CASSEVHSNEKLFF. The DNA of the CDR3 is TGTGCCAGCAGTGAAGTACATTCTAATGAAAAACTGTTTTTT. Full variable domain (rest looked up from reference TRBV2 and TRBJ1-4): EPEVTQTPSHQVTQMGQEVILRCVPISNHLYFYWYRQILGQKVEFLVSFYNNEISEKSEIFDDQFSVERPDGSNFTLKIRSTKLEDSAMYFCASSEVHSNEKLFFGSGTQLSVL.

This clone was counted a few times. The CDR3 nucleotides read TGTGCCAGCAGCTTGAGTCGGTTGCGGCAGGAAGAAGGCTACACCTTC. This gives the protein CASSLSRLRQEEGYTF. The genes are TRBV7-8 and TRBJ1-2; D unresolved. CDR3 length: 16 residues. V gave up 3 bases and J gave up 8 bases, with 22 bases separating them. In germline, CDR1 is SGHVS, CDR2 FQNEAQ.